The sequence of this T cell receptor beta chain was determined in a study of CD8 T cells in ankylosing spondylitis. From the 5' RACE reads, TCRdb called clonotypes with MiXCR, one entry per CDR3 protein. The sample lists about 360,000 distinct CDR3 sequences, roughly 14% occurring once. Germline assignment: CDR1 LNHDA and CDR2 SQIVND (reference sequence). Trimming pared 6 bases from V and 0 bases from J, leaving 15 bases between. This CDR3 is 17 amino acids long. This clonotype came up a few times. What it binds is unknown. Study-level points and caveats: As reported, disease-linked clones showed significant enrichment in matched ankylosing spondylitis synovial fluid. Disease-linked clones bore a CD8+ phenotype and were relatively rare in peripheral blood. A TCR beta motif of 8 or 9 highly homologous variants appeared characteristic of ankylosing spondylitis blood.

Sequenced sample: blood, either unsorted or a sorted T cell fraction (not recorded which). The rearrangement uses TRBV19 and TRBJ2-6; D might be TRBD1 or TRBD2, each matching 6 bases. This TCR was recovered from a male donor with ankylosing spondylitis or in good health (not recorded which). The CDR3 here is CASRGGQLISGANVLTF. In nucleotides, the CDR3 is TGTGCCAGTAGGGGAGGACAGCTCATCTCTGGGGCCAACGTCCTGACTTTC.